This is a list of T cell receptor beta chains from one sample in a study of T cells in Graves' hyperthyroidism and ophthalmopathy. TCRdb re-derived calls from the multiplex PCR reads in MiXCR, one entry per CDR3 protein. This table has around 660,000 distinct CDR3 sequences, less than 45% appearing once. Sequencing was performed on peripheral blood or thyroid tissue (not recorded which). The receptors were sampled from an adult man with Graves' disease, either hyperthyroidism or ophthalmopathy (not recorded which). Each CDR3 is given without its conserved first and last residue.

length	V	J	CDR3
13	TRBV9	TRBJ2-5	ASSLRDRVDETQY
14	TRBV2	TRBJ2-5	ASSEDRERGQETQY
11	TRBV9	TRBJ2-5	ASSVTAQETQY
12	TRBV10-3	TRBJ1-1	AISGEVGYTEAF
12	TRBV5-1	TRBJ1-5	ASSPGGGGQPQH
14	TRBV2	TRBJ1-1	ASSRPGEAGNTEAF
13	TRBV9	TRBJ1-5	ASSVLGEYGQPQH
12	TRBV7-6	TRBJ1-6	ASSLRQLNSPLH
15	TRBV2	TRBJ1-3	ASSDGAGGVSGNTIY
9	TRBV29-1	TRBJ1-1	SENDGPEAF
12	TRBV2	TRBJ1-1	ASTRGEADTEAF
10	TRBV29-1	TRBJ1-1	SAASMNTEAF
10	TRBV10-3	TRBJ1-1	AISVLGGLAF